The entry that follows covers one T cell receptor beta chain sequence. This clone's antigen is unknown. Within one base of it there is no much larger clone, and no base qualities were kept. The germline V gene supplies CDR1 SNHLY and CDR2 FYNNEI. From the cysteine through the phenylalanine, the CDR3 covers 15 amino acids. Of the read, only the CDR3 DNA is kept; its 45 bases are in frame from base 1. V lost 9 bases and J lost 6 bases, and the count of bases not matched to a germline gene is 14. The CDR3 regions of human TCRbeta chains were analyzed by immunosequencing. The published analysis was carried out like this. TCRs in the repertoires were matched against a reference library of SARS-CoV-2-specific TCRs that had been generated with the MIRA antigen-specificity platform. Breadth was defined as the fraction of unique TCRs that were SARS-CoV-2-associated. Depth was defined as the fraction of total T cells that were SARS-CoV-2-associated. Using the MIRA data, each spike-specific TCR was assigned both to the spike region to which the TCR was reactive and to a CD4 or CD8 class. Log10-transformed breadth and depth values were compared by one-way ANOVA with Sidak's multiple comparisons tests. TCRdb carries this immuneACCESS record with in-frame sequences only. Its versions omit some clonotypes, under half of them owing to an unresolved V gene in the studies checked, with the rest unexplained. V and J calls and clone size follow that table, whereas D and trimming were derived from the DNA. For this sample there are about 140,000 clones; nearly 95% appear just once. The ten largest clonotypes hold 5% to 6.5% of the sample.

The sample's time point, from its label and the paper: baseline before first vaccination. Vaccinee samples came from UK trials COV001 and COV002, including a single-blind randomized controlled phase 2/3 trial of AZD1222 (ChAdOx1 nCoV-19) in healthy adults. Trial participant PBMC samples were collected at day 0 and day 28 after the second dose for TCRbeta chain sequencing. This entry comes from a study of T cell responses to AZD1222 COVID-19 vaccine (dated by TCRdb to 2020 to 2023). At the level of the whole study: Because spike-specific TCR depth and breadth did not differ between the two schedules, AZD1222 recipients who got a second dose at roughly 4 weeks were pooled with those who got a second dose at roughly 12 weeks. A total of about 230 trial participants underwent TCR sequencing, of whom roughly 210 received two doses of AZD1222 and 26 received two doses of the MenACWY control vaccine. Trial participants were enrolled by age into subgroups of 18-55, 56-69 and 70-plus years, and roughly 160, 29 and 62 TCR-sequenced participants, respectively, were included in these subgroups. What the study reported, not specific to this receptor: Because no day 14 peak-response samples were available, repertoires were characterized only after the peak T cell response. Reportedly, close to half of the unique spike-specific TCRs recognized epitopes lying outside the regions that are mutated in the B.1.351 and B.1.1.7 variants. After two AZD1222 doses, spike-specific TCR breadth and depth were significantly higher than at day 0 and than in MenACWY recipients. Conclusions about previously exposed vaccinees are limited because only five to seven AZD1222 recipients were SARS-CoV-2 seropositive at baseline. In the small 56-69-year group, the increase in depth fell short of significance, most likely because of low power. Participants were mostly white British and included more females than males, and it was suggested by the authors that clonal diversity may have been underestimated. The whole spike protein was spanned by vaccine-associated CD4 TCRs, and dominant responses were seen in regions 160-218 and 743-854.

The sequence came from an adult in good health. Material: peripheral blood, obtained on day 0 of AZD1222 vaccination. The V and J segments used are TRBV2 and TRBJ2-1, with 7 central nucleotides matching TRBD1. The DNA sequence is as follows: TGTGCCAGACTAGGAACCACGGGACAGCCCAATGAGCAGTTCTTC. Translated, it gives CARLGTTGQPNEQFF.